Listed below are T cell receptor beta chains from one sample, sequenced in a study of CD8+ T cells in alopecia areata. Some clones are missing from TCRdb's copy, which holds only in-frame ones; the method was immunoSEQ multiplex PCR. The data show 150,000 to 200,000 clones, with about 65% seen just once and approximately 1.3% held by the top ten. The sample in question was CD4+ T cells sorted from blood, obtained around week 50, from a patient treated with tofacitinib. These receptors all stem from a human donor with alopecia areata. The CDR3 runs from the conserved cysteine through the conserved F or W. D genes are given only for firm matches. A row's size may be missing; if present it is once, few, many or a size class.

size: .
D: TRBD1
V: TRBV9
J: TRBJ2-5
DNA: TGTGCCAGCAGCGTAGTTTGGGACAGGGGATCGGGGCAAGAGACCCAGTACTTC
CDR3: CASSVVWDRGSGQETQYF

size: .
D: TRBD1
V: TRBV29-1
J: TRBJ2-7
DNA: TGCAGCGTCCGACAGGGGGAGTCCTACGAGCAGTACTTC
CDR3: CSVRQGESYEQYF

size: few
D: .
V: TRBV7-8
J: TRBJ1-3
DNA: TGTGCCAGCAGCTTATCCAGCCACTCTGGAAACACCATATATTTT
CDR3: CASSLSSHSGNTIYF

size: .
D: .
V: TRBV15
J: TRBJ1-6
DNA: TGTGCCACCAGCGCCAATTCACCCCTCCACTTT
CDR3: CATSANSPLHF

size: .
D: .
V: TRBV30
J: TRBJ1-3
DNA: TGTGCCTGGAACCAGGAAGGGGGGCGAACCGCCCCTATATATTTT
CDR3: CAWNQEGGRTAPIYF

size: .
D: .
V: TRBV7-2
J: TRBJ2-5
DNA: TGTGCCAGCAGCGTATCGCCCTCCAGGGTAGCGGAGACCCAGTACTTC
CDR3: CASSVSPSRVAETQYF

size: .
D: TRBD2
V: TRBV27
J: TRBJ2-3
DNA: TGTGCCAGCAGTCCCGCCCGGACTAGCGGGGCAACAGATACGCAGTATTTT
CDR3: CASSPARTSGATDTQYF

size: .
D: .
V: TRBV10-3
J: TRBJ2-1
DNA: TGTGCCATCAGTGCTGCGAATGAGCAGTTCTTC
CDR3: CAISAANEQFF

size: few
D: .
V: TRBV2
J: TRBJ2-1
DNA: TGTGCCAGCAGGTGGTCCGGGAACTACAATGAGCAGTTCTTC
CDR3: CASRWSGNYNEQFF

size: .
D: .
V: TRBV2
J: TRBJ1-5
DNA: TGTGCCAGCATGCAGGCAGGAGACAATCAGCCCCAGCATTTT
CDR3: CASMQAGDNQPQHF

size: .
D: .
V: TRBV29-1
J: TRBJ2-2
DNA: TGCAGCGTACAGGTGTACACCGGGGAGCTGTTTTTT
CDR3: CSVQVYTGELFF

size: .
D: .
V: TRBV29-1
J: TRBJ1-1
DNA: TGCAGCGGAGGACAGTACACTGAAGCTTTCTTT
CDR3: CSGGQYTEAFF

size: .
D: .
V: TRBV29-1
J: TRBJ1-4
DNA: TGCAGCACAGGGAGTGAAAAACTGTTTTTT
CDR3: CSTGSEKLFF

size: .
D: TRBD1
V: TRBV29-1
J: TRBJ2-7
DNA: TGCAGCGTTGAGACAGGGAGCTACGAGCAGTACTTC
CDR3: CSVETGSYEQYF

size: .
D: .
V: TRBV5-1
J: TRBJ1-2
DNA: TGCGCCAGCAGCTTGGATGCCTCTCCTAACTATGGCTACACCTTC
CDR3: CASSLDASPNYGYTF

size: .
D: .
V: TRBV30
J: TRBJ1-2
DNA: TGTGCCTGGAGTCCCGGGACACTGGGAGGCTACACCTTC
CDR3: CAWSPGTLGGYTF

size: .
D: .
V: TRBV20-1
J: TRBJ1-6
DNA: TGCAGTGCTAGAGATCTCGAATCTCTCCACTTT
CDR3: CSARDLESLHF

size: .
D: .
V: TRBV29-1
J: TRBJ2-1
DNA: TGCAGCGTTGGGGGACCTCGGTTACTGGTCTCCTACAATGAGCAGTTCTTC
CDR3: CSVGGPRLLVSYNEQFF

size: .
D: TRBD2
V: TRBV7-7
J: TRBJ2-1
DNA: TGTGCCAGCAGTTTACTAGCGTCCAATGAGCAGTTCTTC
CDR3: CASSLLASNEQFF

size: .
D: TRBD1
V: TRBV29-1
J: TRBJ2-1
DNA: TGCAGCGTTGAGGACAGGGGCTCCTACAATGAGCAGTTCTTC
CDR3: CSVEDRGSYNEQFF

size: few
D: .
V: TRBV29-1
J: TRBJ1-1
DNA: TGCAGCGTGGATGTAGGTGTGAACACTGAAGCTTTCTTT
CDR3: CSVDVGVNTEAFF

size: few
D: .
V: TRBV29-1
J: TRBJ1-1
DNA: TGCAGCGTTGAAAACATTTTGAACACTGAAGCTTTCTTT
CDR3: CSVENILNTEAFF

size: few
D: TRBD2
V: TRBV7-8
J: TRBJ2-3
DNA: TGTGCCAGCAGCTCCATACCGGGACTAGCGACCACAGATACGCAGTATTTT
CDR3: CASSSIPGLATTDTQYF

size: .
D: TRBD1
V: TRBV19
J: TRBJ1-1
DNA: TGTGCCAGTAACCCGACAGGGTTAGCGACTGAAGCTTTCTTT
CDR3: CASNPTGLATEAFF

size: .
D: TRBD2
V: TRBV4-3
J: TRBJ2-1
DNA: TGCGCCAGCAGCCAAATCTCGGGGGGGGGCTCCTACAATGAGCAGTTCTTC
CDR3: CASSQISGGGSYNEQFF

size: .
D: TRBD2
V: TRBV6-5
J: TRBJ2-1
DNA: TGTGCCAGCAAGGTCGGGCTAGCGGTCAATGAGCAGTTCTTC
CDR3: CASKVGLAVNEQFF

size: .
D: TRBD1
V: TRBV29-1
J: TRBJ1-1
DNA: TGCAGCGTCCGGACAGGGGGCTTGATCAAGAACACTGAAGCTTTCTTT
CDR3: CSVRTGGLIKNTEAFF

size: few
D: .
V: TRBV18
J: TRBJ1-2
DNA: TGTGCCAGCTCACCCATGACAGTTCCGGACGGCTACACCTTC
CDR3: CASSPMTVPDGYTF

size: few
D: TRBD2
V: TRBV4-3
J: TRBJ2-3
DNA: TGCGCCAGCAGCCAAGTCCTGCGGGGGGAAGATACGCAGTATTTT
CDR3: CASSQVLRGEDTQYF

size: few
D: .
V: TRBV4-3
J: TRBJ1-6
DNA: TGCGCCAGCAGCCAAGATCTCACAGGGAACTATAATTCACCCCTCCACTTT
CDR3: CASSQDLTGNYNSPLHF

size: .
D: .
V: TRBV5-1
J: TRBJ2-6
DNA: TGCGCCAGCAGGGCAGGGATCTCTGGGGCCAACGTCCTGACTTTC
CDR3: CASRAGISGANVLTF

size: .
D: .
V: TRBV30
J: TRBJ2-1
DNA: TGTGCCTGGAGTGTTCGGCTAGAGCAGTTCTTC
CDR3: CAWSVRLEQFF

size: .
D: .
V: TRBV5-1
J: TRBJ1-2
DNA: TGCGCCAGCAGCCCGGACGGCCATTATGGCTACACCTTC
CDR3: CASSPDGHYGYTF

size: few
D: .
V: TRBV5-1
J: TRBJ2-5
DNA: TGCGCCAGCAGCTTGTATGGACGGAGGGAAGAGACCCAGTACTTC
CDR3: CASSLYGRREETQYF

size: .
D: .
V: TRBV19
J: TRBJ1-5
DNA: TGTGCCAGTAGTATAGAGGGGCGTGGGCAGCCCCAGCATTTT
CDR3: CASSIEGRGQPQHF